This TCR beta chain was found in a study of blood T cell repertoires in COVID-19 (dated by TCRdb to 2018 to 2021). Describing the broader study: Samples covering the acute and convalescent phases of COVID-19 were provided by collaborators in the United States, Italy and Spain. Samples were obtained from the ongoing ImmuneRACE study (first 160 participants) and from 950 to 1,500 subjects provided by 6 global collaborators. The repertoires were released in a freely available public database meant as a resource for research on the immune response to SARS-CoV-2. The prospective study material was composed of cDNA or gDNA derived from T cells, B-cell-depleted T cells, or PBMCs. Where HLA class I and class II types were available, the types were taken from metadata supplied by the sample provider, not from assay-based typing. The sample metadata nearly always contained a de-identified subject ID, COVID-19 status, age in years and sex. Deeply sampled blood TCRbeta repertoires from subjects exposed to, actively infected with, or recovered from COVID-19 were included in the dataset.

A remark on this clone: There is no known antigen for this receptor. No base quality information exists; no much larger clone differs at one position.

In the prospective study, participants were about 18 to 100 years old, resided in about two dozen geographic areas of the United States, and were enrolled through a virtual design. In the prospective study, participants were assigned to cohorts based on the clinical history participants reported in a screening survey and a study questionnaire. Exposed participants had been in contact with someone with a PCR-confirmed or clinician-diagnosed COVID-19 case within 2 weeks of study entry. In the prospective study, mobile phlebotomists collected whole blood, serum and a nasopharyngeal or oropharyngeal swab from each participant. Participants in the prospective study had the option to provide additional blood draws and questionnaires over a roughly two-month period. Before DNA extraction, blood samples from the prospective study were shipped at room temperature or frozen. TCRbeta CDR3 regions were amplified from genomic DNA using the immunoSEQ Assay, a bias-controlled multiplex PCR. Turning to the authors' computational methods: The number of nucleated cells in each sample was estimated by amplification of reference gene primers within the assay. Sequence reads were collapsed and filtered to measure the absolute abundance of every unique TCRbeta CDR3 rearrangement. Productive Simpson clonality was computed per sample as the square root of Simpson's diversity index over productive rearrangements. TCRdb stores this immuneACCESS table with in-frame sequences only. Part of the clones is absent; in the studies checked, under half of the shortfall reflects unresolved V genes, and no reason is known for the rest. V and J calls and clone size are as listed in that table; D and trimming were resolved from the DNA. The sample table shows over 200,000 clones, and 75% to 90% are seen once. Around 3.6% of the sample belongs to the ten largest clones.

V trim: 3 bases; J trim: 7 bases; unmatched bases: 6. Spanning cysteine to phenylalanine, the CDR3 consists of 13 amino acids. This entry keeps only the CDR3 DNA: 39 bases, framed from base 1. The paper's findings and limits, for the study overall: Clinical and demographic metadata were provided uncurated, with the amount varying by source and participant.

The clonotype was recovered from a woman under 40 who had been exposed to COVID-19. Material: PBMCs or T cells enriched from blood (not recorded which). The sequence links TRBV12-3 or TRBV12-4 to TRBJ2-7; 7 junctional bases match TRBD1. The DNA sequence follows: TGTGCCAGCAGTTTCCCAGGGGGTGAGGAGCAGTACTTC. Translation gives CASSFPGGEEQYF.